The sequence of this T cell receptor beta chain was determined in a study of T cell responses to AZD1222 COVID-19 vaccine (dated by TCRdb to 2020 to 2023). Background on the whole study: TCR sequencing covered roughly 230 trial participants: 207 given two doses of AZD1222 and about 26 given two doses of MenACWY control vaccine. Trial participants were enrolled by age into subgroups of 18-55, 56-69 and 70-plus years, and around 150, 28 and 57 TCR-sequenced participants, respectively, were included in these subgroups. Findings and caveats that apply to the study as a whole: Epitopes outside the regions mutated in the B.1.351 and B.1.1.7 variants were reportedly recognized by nearly half of the unique spike-specific TCRs. No day 14 peak-response samples were available, so repertoires were characterized only after the peak T cell response. The 56-69-year group was small, and its depth increase did not reach significance, likely because of low power. Most participants were white British and females outnumbered males, and the authors suggested that clonal diversity may have been underestimated. CD4 TCRs associated with the vaccine covered the entire spike protein, and the dominant responses were in regions 160-218 and 743-854. Conclusions about previously exposed vaccinees were limited because only 6 or 7 AZD1222 recipients were SARS-CoV-2 seropositive at baseline. After two AZD1222 doses, spike-specific TCR breadth and depth were significantly higher than at day 0 and than in MenACWY recipients.

The time point label for this specimen denotes: about 28 days (+/-7) after the second vaccine dose. Because spike-specific TCR depth and breadth did not differ between the two schedules, AZD1222 recipients who got a second dose at roughly 4 weeks were pooled with those who got a second dose at roughly 12 weeks. Vaccinee samples came from UK trials COV001 and COV002, including a single-blind randomized controlled phase 2/3 trial of AZD1222 (ChAdOx1 nCoV-19) in healthy adults. For TCRbeta chain sequencing, PBMC samples from trial participants were taken at day 0 and at day 28 after the second dose. The CDR3 regions of human TCRbeta chains were analyzed by immunosequencing. The authors processed their data as follows. TCRs in the repertoires were compared against a reference library of SARS-CoV-2-specific TCRs that had been generated with the MIRA antigen-specificity platform. Breadth was defined as the fraction of unique TCRs that were SARS-CoV-2-associated. Depth was defined as the fraction of total T cells that were SARS-CoV-2-associated. Using the MIRA data, each spike-specific TCR was assigned both to the spike region to which the TCR was reactive and to a CD4 or CD8 class. Log10-transformed breadth and depth values were compared by one-way ANOVA with Sidak's multiple comparisons tests. What TCRdb holds here is the immuneACCESS table cut down to in-frame rearrangements. Part of the clones is not present; checked against another copy, under half of the missing clones reflect an unresolved V gene, and the others are unexplained. For V, J and clone size, that table is used; D and trimming come from the DNA. In this sample the table shows about 140,000 clones, 88% of which occur a single time. Of the sample, 2.5% to 3.5% falls within the top ten clones.

Comment on this clone: The antigen it binds to is not known. Base quality data are lacking; no much larger clone is found one base away.

The starting material was peripheral blood, obtained 28 days after the second AZD1222 dose. This TCR was sampled from an adult who received the AZD1222 COVID-19 vaccine.

This receptor has the CDR3 CASSSGTGNYGYTF. The sequenced DNA: TGTGCCAGCAGTTCCGGGACAGGGAACTATGGCTACACCTTC. The sequence is built from TRBV28 and TRBJ1-2, with TRBD1 identical over 9 junction bases. Measured from the cysteine to the phenylalanine, the CDR3 is 14 residues long. Of all the DNA, just the CDR3 is kept, 42 bases in frame from base 1. V lost 4 bases and J lost 2 bases, and the count of bases not matched to a germline gene is 2. CDR1 and CDR2 (MDHEN, SYDVKM) derive from the germline V gene.